What follows are 3 T cell receptor beta chains derived from one specimen sequenced in a study of regulatory T cells in long-lasting Graves disease. Arm-PCR of CDR3 regions and iRepertoire HTBI primers were the basis on which TCR beta libraries were built. Using its own MiXCR run on the multiplex PCR reads, TCRdb lists one record per CDR3 protein. The sample records over 650,000 distinct CDR3 sequences, 30% being singletons. The time point here: persistent/refractory GD, antithyroid drugs over 5 years with positive TRAb. PBMC-derived RNA was used for the TCR library. The starting material was peripheral blood mononuclear cells (PBMCs), obtained when the disease was refractory, from a patient treated with antithyroid drugs. The receptors were gathered from a female donor with Graves disease.

The V gene is TRBV20-1, the J gene TRBJ2-7; D may be TRBD1 (6 bases). The V and J ends lost 3 bases and 6 bases respectively, with 15 bases between them. The CDR3 sequence is 13 residues long. Germline V lookup: CDR1 DFQATT, CDR2 SNEGSKA (reference sequence). CDR3 coding DNA: TGCAGTGCTAGCTCCAGAATCAGGGGCGAGCAGTACTTC. Its translation is CSASSRIRGEQYF.

The chain couples TRBV19 to TRBJ1-5; D possibly corresponds to TRBD1 (5 bases). The V end was cut by 3 bases, the J end by 1 base, with 10 bases between. This CDR3 comprises 15 residues. CDR1 LNHDA and CDR2 SQIVND come from the germline V gene (reference sequence). CDR3 in DNA: TGTGCCAGTAGTATGCAGGGTCGAAGCAATCAGCCCCAGCATTTT. Protein: CASSMQGRSNQPQHF.

The sample holds a few counts of this clonotype. This chain links TRBV11-2 with TRBJ2-7; no reliable D call. Germline CDR1 and CDR2: SGHAT and FQNNGV. This CDR3 has 13 residues. Trimming cost V 0 bases and J 3 bases, with 6 bases left between them. The CDR3 reads CASSLDTHYEQYF. The CDR3 nucleotides are TGTGCCAGCAGCTTAGATACTCACTACGAGCAGTACTTC.